These T cell receptor beta chains were read from a single sample in a study of persistence of HIV-infected CD4 T cells. Profiling relied on immunoSEQ multiplex PCR, and the TCRdb table lists in-frame clones only, not all of them. The table has 44,000 or so clones, 90% to 95% seen once. The antigens for these receptors are not known. The source was CD4+ T cells sorted from PBMCs after approximately 20-hour stimulation, collected from a patient who received antiretroviral therapy. The receptors were gathered from an adult man with HIV who was CMV-seropositive. Both conserved end residues are part of each CDR3. D genes are given only for firm matches. Not every row has a clone size; where given, it reads once, few, many or a size class.

size: -
V: TRBV7-9
D: TRBD1
CDR3: CASSLEGTGVINQPQHF

size: -
V: TRBV7-9
D: TRBD1
CDR3: CASSQVGAGGNSPLHF

size: -
V: TRBV29-1
D: -
CDR3: CSVEASADTQYF

size: -
V: TRBV5-1
D: -
CDR3: CASSLQQGGETQYF

size: -
V: TRBV29-1
D: TRBD1
CDR3: CSATDRENQPQHF

size: -
V: TRBV29-1
D: -
CDR3: CSVAHTSSYEQYF

size: -
V: TRBV10-2
D: -
CDR3: CASSESSGAGANVLTF

size: -
V: TRBV2
D: -
CDR3: CASSGAGALADTQYF

size: -
V: TRBV4-2
D: -
CDR3: CASSQDGRNTEAFF

size: -
V: TRBV19
D: -
CDR3: CASSIGMGEGSPLHF

size: -
V: TRBV19
D: TRBD2
CDR3: CASSTLLAGVDNEQFF

size: -
V: TRBV5-4
D: -
CDR3: CASSSNSKNSYEQYF

size: once
V: TRBV28
D: -
CDR3: CASSLTQPSQYF

size: -
V: TRBV2
D: -
CDR3: CASSLRLDYQAYNEQFF